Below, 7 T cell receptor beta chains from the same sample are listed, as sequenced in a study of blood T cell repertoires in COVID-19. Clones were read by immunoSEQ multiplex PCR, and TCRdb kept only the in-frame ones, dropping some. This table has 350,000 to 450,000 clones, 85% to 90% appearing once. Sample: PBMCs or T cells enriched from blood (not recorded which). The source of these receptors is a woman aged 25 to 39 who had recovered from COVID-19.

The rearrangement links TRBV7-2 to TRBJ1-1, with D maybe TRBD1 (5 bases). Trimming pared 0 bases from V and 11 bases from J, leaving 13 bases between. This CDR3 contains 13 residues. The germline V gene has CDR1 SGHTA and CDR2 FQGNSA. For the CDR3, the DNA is TGTGCCAGCAGCTTAGCCCGGGACTCGGGTGCTTTCTTT. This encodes CASSLARDSGAFF.

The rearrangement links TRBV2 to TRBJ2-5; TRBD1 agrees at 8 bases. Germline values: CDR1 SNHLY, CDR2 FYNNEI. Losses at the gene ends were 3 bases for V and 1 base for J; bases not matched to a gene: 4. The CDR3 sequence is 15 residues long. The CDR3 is CASSDEDRAQETQYF. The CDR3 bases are TGTGCCAGCAGTGATGAGGACAGGGCCCAAGAGACCCAGTACTTC.

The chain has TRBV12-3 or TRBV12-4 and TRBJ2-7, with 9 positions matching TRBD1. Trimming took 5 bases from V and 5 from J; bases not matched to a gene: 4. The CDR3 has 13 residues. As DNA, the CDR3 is TGTGCCAGCAGTGTCCGGGACAGGGACGAGCAGTACTTC. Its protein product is CASSVRDRDEQYF.

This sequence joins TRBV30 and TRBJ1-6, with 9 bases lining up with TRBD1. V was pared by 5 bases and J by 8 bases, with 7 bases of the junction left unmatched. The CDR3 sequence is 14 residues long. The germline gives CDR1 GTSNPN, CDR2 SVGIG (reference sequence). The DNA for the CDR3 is TGTGCCTGGGGCCCGGGACAGGGAGATTCACCCCTCCACTTT. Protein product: CAWGPGQGDSPLHF.

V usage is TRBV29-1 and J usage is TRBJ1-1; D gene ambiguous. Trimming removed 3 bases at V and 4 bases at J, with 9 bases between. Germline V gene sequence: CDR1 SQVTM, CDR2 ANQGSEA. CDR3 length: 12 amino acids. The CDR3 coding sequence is TGCAGCGTTGAGATATCCAGCACTGAAGCTTTCTTT. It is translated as CSVEISSTEAFF.

CDR3 coding DNA: TGTGCCAGCAACAACGCGGGGAACGGGTCACCCCTCCACTTT. Translated, it gives CASNNAGNGSPLHF. The J gene is TRBJ1-6, the V gene TRBV13; D not resolved. V lost 7 bases to trimming and J lost 10 bases, with 17 bases between them. The CDR3 spans 14 residues. CDR1 PRHDT and CDR2 FYEKMQ come from the germline V gene (reference sequence).

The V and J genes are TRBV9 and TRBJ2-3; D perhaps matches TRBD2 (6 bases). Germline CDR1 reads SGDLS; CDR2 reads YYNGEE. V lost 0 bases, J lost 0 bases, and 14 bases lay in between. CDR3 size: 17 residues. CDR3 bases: TGTGCCAGCAGCGTAGTTGGTGCTAGCGACAGCACAGATACGCAGTATTTT. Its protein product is CASSVVGASDSTDTQYF.